This T cell receptor (beta chain) was observed in a study of shared clonotypes between healthy human individuals. In the study's own analysis: Junction-only immunoSEQ data arrived without quality scores, meaning filtering differed. Clones were read by immunoSEQ multiplex PCR, and TCRdb kept only the in-frame ones, dropping some. D and trimming were read from the DNA, whereas the V and J calls and clone size are those reported in that table. The table records approximately 340,000 clones, around 67% of them present only once. All donors were Caucasian adults living in Nashville, Tennessee. Looked up from germline, CDR1 is SGHRS and CDR2 is YFSETQ. V dropped 4 bases and J dropped 3 bases, with 15 bases sitting between them. The CDR3 is made up of 15 amino acids.

The chain is built from TRBV5-1 and TRBJ2-3; D gene ambiguous. Sequenced material: memory CD4+ T cells sorted from blood. Sample subset: CD45RA-negative fraction. This sequence originates from a man aged 25-40 years in good health. The CDR3 nucleotides read TGCGCCAGCAGCGTTGGTCGAGGCGCGACAGATACGCAGTATTTT. Translated: CASSVGRGATDTQYF.